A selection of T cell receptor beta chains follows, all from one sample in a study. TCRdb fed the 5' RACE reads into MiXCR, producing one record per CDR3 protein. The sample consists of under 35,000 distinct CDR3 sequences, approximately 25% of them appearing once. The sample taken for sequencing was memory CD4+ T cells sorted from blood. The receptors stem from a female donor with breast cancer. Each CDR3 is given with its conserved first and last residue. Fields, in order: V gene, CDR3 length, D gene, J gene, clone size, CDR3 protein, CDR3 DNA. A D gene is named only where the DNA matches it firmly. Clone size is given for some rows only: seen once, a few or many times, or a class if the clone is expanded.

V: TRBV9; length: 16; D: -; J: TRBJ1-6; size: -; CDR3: CASSSDGSSYNSPLHF; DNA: TGTGCCAGCAGCTCCGACGGGAGCTCCTATAATTCACCCCTCCACTTT
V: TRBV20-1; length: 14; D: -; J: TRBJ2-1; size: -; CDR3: CSAHTRGYYNEQFF; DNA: TGCAGTGCCCACACTCGGGGCTATTACAATGAGCAGTTCTTC
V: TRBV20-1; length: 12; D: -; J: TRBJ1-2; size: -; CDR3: CSASPGNYGYTF; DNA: TGCAGTGCTAGCCCTGGAAACTATGGCTACACCTTC
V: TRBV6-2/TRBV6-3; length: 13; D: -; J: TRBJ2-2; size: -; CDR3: CASMDRTTGELVF; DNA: TGTGCCAGCATGGATAGGACCACCGGGGAGCTGGTTTTT
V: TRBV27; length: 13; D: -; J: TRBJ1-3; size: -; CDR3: CASGLLSGNTIYF; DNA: TGTGCCAGCGGCCTTCTTTCTGGAAACACCATATATTTT
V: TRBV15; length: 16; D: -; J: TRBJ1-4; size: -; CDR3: CATNVISQVANEKLFF; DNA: TGTGCCACCAATGTGATATCCCAAGTGGCTAATGAAAAACTGTTTTTT
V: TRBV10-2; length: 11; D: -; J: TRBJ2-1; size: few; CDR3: CASSVGQGQFF; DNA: TGCGCCAGCAGTGTGGGGCAAGGGCAGTTCTTC
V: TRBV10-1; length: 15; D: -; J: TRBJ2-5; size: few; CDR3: CASSSGRDSQETQYF; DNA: TGCGCCAGCTCCTCCGGGCGGGACAGTCAAGAGACCCAGTACTTC
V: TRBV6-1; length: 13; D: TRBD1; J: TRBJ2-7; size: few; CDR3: CASSERGPYEQYF; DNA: TGTGCCAGCAGTGAAAGGGGGCCCTACGAGCAGTACTTC
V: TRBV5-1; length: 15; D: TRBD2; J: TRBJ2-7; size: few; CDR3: CASSLGTSGGDEQYF; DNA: TGCGCCAGCAGCCTCGGGACTAGCGGGGGGGACGAGCAGTACTTC
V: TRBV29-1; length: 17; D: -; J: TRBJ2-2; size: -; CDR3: CSVEGGGARGSTGELFF; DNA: TGCAGCGTTGAAGGCGGGGGCGCTCGGGGTTCCACCGGGGAGCTGTTTTTT
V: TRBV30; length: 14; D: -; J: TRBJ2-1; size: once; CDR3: CAWSGGISYNEQFF; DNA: TGTGCCTGGTCGGGCGGGATCTCCTACAATGAGCAGTTCTTC
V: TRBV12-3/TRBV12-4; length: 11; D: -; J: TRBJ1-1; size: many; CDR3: CAQGAFTEAFF; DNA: TGTGCCCAAGGGGCTTTCACTGAAGCTTTCTTT
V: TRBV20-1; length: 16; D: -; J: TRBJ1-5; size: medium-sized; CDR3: CSARDVAGAVGQPQHF; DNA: TGCAGTGCTAGAGACGTTGCGGGGGCGGTGGGTCAGCCCCAGCATTTT
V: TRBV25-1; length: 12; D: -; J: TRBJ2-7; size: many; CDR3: CASTGISYEQYF; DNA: TGTGCCAGCACAGGAATCTCCTACGAGCAGTACTTC
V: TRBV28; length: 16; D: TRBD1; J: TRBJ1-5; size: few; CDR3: CASSRRTGGIYQPQHF; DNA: TGTGCCAGCAGCCGACGGACAGGGGGCATCTATCAGCCCCAGCATTTT
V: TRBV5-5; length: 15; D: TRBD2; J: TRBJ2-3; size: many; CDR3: CASSFSGRFTDTQYF; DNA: TGTGCCAGCAGCTTTAGCGGGAGGTTCACAGATACGCAGTATTTT
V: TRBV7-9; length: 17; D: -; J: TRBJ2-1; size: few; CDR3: CASHSKEDRSSYNEQFF; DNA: TGTGCCAGCCACTCCAAGGAAGACAGGAGCTCCTACAATGAGCAGTTCTTC
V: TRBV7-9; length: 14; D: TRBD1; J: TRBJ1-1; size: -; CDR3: CTSSRTGSNTEAFF; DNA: TGTACCAGCAGCCGGACAGGGTCAAACACTGAAGCTTTCTTT
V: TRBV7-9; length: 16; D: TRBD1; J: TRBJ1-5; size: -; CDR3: CASSHTDTGDNQPQHF; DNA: TGTGCCAGCAGCCATACCGATACAGGGGACAATCAGCCCCAGCATTTT
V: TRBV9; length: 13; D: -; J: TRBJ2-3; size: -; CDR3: CASSARTTDTQYF; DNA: TGTGCCAGCAGCGCTCGGACCACAGATACGCAGTATTTT
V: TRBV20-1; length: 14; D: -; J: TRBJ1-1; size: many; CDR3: CSASTGGPNTEAFF; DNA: TGCAGTGCTAGTACGGGCGGGCCGAACACTGAAGCTTTCTTT